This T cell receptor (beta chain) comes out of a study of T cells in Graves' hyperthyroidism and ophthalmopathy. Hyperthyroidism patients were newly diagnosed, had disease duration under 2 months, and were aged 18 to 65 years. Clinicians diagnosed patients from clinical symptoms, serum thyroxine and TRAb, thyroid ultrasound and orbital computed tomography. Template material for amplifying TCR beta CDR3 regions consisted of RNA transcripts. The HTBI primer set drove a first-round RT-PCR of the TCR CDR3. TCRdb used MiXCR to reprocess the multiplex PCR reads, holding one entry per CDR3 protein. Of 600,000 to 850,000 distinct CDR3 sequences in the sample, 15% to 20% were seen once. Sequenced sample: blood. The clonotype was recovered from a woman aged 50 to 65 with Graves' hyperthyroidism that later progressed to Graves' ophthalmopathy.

CDR3: CSARAFGQNYNEQFF. The DNA of the CDR3 is TGCAGTGCTAGAGCTTTTGGACAGAACTACAATGAGCAGTTCTTC. This chain joins TRBV20-1 and TRBJ2-1; the D gene is possibly TRBD1 (6 bases). The CDR3 is 15 residues long. CDR1 DFQATT and CDR2 SNEGSKA come from the germline V gene (reference sequence). The germline V and J ends were trimmed by 1 base and 3 bases, with 13 bases remaining between them.